A single sample is the source of the 19 T cell receptor beta chains below, sequenced in a study of T cells in Graves' hyperthyroidism and ophthalmopathy. TCR beta CDR3 region amplification was performed from RNA transcripts. Primed by the HTBI set, a first-round RT-PCR was run on the TCR CDR3. TCRdb called the multiplex PCR reads again in MiXCR, with one record for every CDR3 protein. The sample contains about 840,000 distinct CDR3 sequences, 35% to 45% of which appear only once. Sequenced input: blood. Receptors were obtained from a man between 18 and 29 years old with Graves' hyperthyroidism.

About this clonotype itself: Here the CDR3 omits its conserved ending phenylalanine or tryptophan, so a read error is the likely source. This chain connects TRBV4-1 to TRBJ1-1, with TRBD1 matching over 8 bases. Trimming removed 1 base from V and 6 bases from J; junction bases left unmatched: 1. Germline CDR1 and CDR2: MGHRA and YSYEKL. The CDR3 loop spans 13 amino acids. The CDR3 loop reads CASSQAGGAEAFL. The CDR3, as DNA: TGCGCCAGCAGCCAAGCAGGGGGCGCTGAAGCTTTCCTT.

About this clonotype itself: Possible read error: a much larger clone is one base away. The chain links TRBV6-1 to TRBJ1-1; D remains ambiguous. Germline V gene data show CDR1 as MNHNS and CDR2 as SASEGT. The CDR3 contains 15 residues. V gave up 2 bases and J gave up 0 bases, with 10 bases separating them. DNA for the CDR3: TGTGCCAGCAGTGAATCGGCGGAGATGAACACTGAAGCTTTCTTT. Protein: CASSESAEMNTEAFF.

There are a few counts of this clonotype. This chain links TRBV30 with TRBJ2-7, with D uncertain. Germline CDR1 reads GTSNPN; CDR2 reads SVGIG (reference sequence). The CDR3 loop spans 11 amino acids. Trimming took 4 bases from V and 5 from J, leaving 9 bases between them. CDR3 protein: CAWTPVHEQYF. The CDR3 nucleotides read TGTGCCTGGACCCCAGTCCACGAGCAGTACTTC.

This chain joins TRBV2 and TRBJ1-1; 7 positions agree with TRBD1. Per the germline V gene, CDR1 is SNHLY and CDR2 is FYNNEI. This CDR3 contains 16 residues. V shed 2 bases, J shed 0 bases, and the junction held 6 bases outside the gene matches. The CDR3 loop is CASSELPGGLNTEAFF. The CDR3 nucleotides read TGTGCCAGCAGTGAACTCCCAGGGGGGCTGAACACTGAAGCTTTCTTT.

This rearrangement joins TRBV2 to TRBJ2-7, with TRBD2 identical over 11 bases. The CDR3 totals 16 residues. From germline, CDR1 is SNHLY and CDR2 FYNNEI. V dropped 5 bases and J dropped 7; count of bases not matched to a gene: 13. The CDR3 region is CASSPTTSGTWKEQYF. The CDR3 nucleotides read TGTGCCAGCAGTCCAACGACTAGCGGGACGTGGAAAGAGCAGTACTTC.

On this clonotype itself: A much larger clone sits a single nucleotide away, making a read error possible. The CDR3 protein is CASRGPQGFAGYTF. The CDR3 DNA sequence: TGTGCCAGCAGGGGACCACAGGGCTTCGCGGGCTACACCTTC. The chain combines TRBV2 with TRBJ1-2; TRBD1 might be the D (6 bases). CDR1 is SNHLY and CDR2 is FYNNEI in the germline V gene. The ends were cut back, 6 bases at V and 8 bases at J, with 19 bases in the middle. CDR3 length equals 14 residues.

This clonotype was seen only a few times. J is TRBJ1-5 and V is TRBV19, with a tentative D call TRBD1 (6 bases). This CDR3 spans 15 amino acids. Germline lookup yields CDR1 LNHDA and CDR2 SQIVND (reference sequence). Trimming took 1 base from V and 7 from J, leaving 14 bases between them. The CDR3 loop is CASSIVGGPGQPQHF. DNA for the CDR3: TGTGCCAGTAGTATAGTGGGGGGCCCAGGGCAGCCCCAGCATTTT. The complete variable domain, with remaining parts taken from reference TRBV19 and TRBJ1-5, reads DGGITQSPKYLFRKEGQNVTLSCEQNLNHDAMYWYRQDPGQGLRLIYYSQIVNDFQKGDIAEGYSVSREKKESFPLTVTSAQKNPTAFYLCASSIVGGPGQPQHFGDGTRLSIL.

The genes are TRBV7-9 and TRBJ1-5; D may be TRBD1 (6 bases). Per germline, CDR1 SEHNR and CDR2 FQNEAQ (reference sequence). The V end was cut by 5 bases, the J end by 6 bases, with 17 bases between. This CDR3 is built from 15 residues. The CDR3 loop is CASSGGDTVSQPQHF. In nucleotides, the CDR3 is TGTGCCAGCAGCGGGGGGGACACGGTCTCTCAGCCCCAGCATTTT.

This clonotype was counted only a few times. V usage is TRBV7-2 and J usage is TRBJ2-7, with 7 bases identical to TRBD1. V shed 3 bases, J shed 5 bases, and the junction held 4 bases outside the gene matches. The CDR3 totals 13 residues. Germline V gene data show CDR1 as SGHTA and CDR2 as FQGNSA. The CDR3 protein is CASSLRDSHEQYF. In DNA, the CDR3 is TGTGCCAGCAGCTTGAGGGACAGCCACGAGCAGTACTTC.

This clonotype was recorded many times. The chain is built from TRBV2 and TRBJ1-4, with 9 bases lining up with TRBD1. Germline assignment: CDR1 SNHLY and CDR2 FYNNEI. V was clipped by 4 bases and J by 8 bases; unmatched bases: 5. The CDR3 loop spans 14 amino acids. The DNA of the CDR3 is TGTGCCAGCAGTGGGGGACAGGGAATAGAAAAACTGTTTTTT. Protein: CASSGGQGIEKLFF.

This clonotype was counted ten times or more. The gene calls are TRBV12-3 or TRBV12-4 and TRBJ1-2; D ambiguous. The V and J ends lost 6 bases and 4 bases respectively, with 15 bases between them. The CDR3 runs to 14 residues. CDR3 sequence reads: CASSPGSGSYGYTF. In DNA, the CDR3 is TGTGCCAGCAGCCCGGGGTCTGGCAGCTATGGCTACACCTTC.

This chain uses TRBV20-1 with TRBJ2-7, with 10 bases fitting TRBD1. After removal of 0 bases from V and 2 bases from J, the junction contained 4 bases not matched to a gene. The CDR3 is 15 residues long. Germline loops: CDR1 DFQATT, CDR2 SNEGSKA (reference sequence). The CDR3 spells CSARDEGQGPYEQYF. The CDR3 nucleotides read TGCAGTGCTAGAGATGAGGGACAGGGGCCCTACGAGCAGTACTTC.

To note about this clonotype: A much larger clonotype is one base distant, so this may be a read error. The J gene is TRBJ1-4, the V gene TRBV12-3 or TRBV12-4; D not resolved. The CDR3 is 10 residues long. V was shortened by 6 bases and J by 8 bases, with 4 bases between the two germline ends. This CDR3 is CASRQEKLFF. DNA for the CDR3: TGTGCCAGCAGACAGGAAAAACTGTTTTTT.

In its sample, this clonotype was seen a few times. This chain connects TRBV5-1 to TRBJ2-2; D is unresolved. Germline V gene sequence: CDR1 SGHRS, CDR2 YFSETQ. This CDR3 has 14 residues. Between the trimmed V and J ends, which lost 1 base and 6 bases, there was a span of 10 bases. CDR3 nucleotides: TGCGCCAGCAGCTTGTCGTCCGGGTCCGGGGAGCTGTTTTTT. Its translation is CASSLSSGSGELFF.

In nucleotides, the CDR3 is TGCGCCAGCAGCCTCAAACCCCCGACAGCATTGGGAAACACCATATATTTT. This sequence encodes CASSLKPPTALGNTIYF. V usage is TRBV4-1 and J usage is TRBJ1-3; D is perhaps TRBD1 (5 bases). CDR1 is MGHRA, CDR2 YSYEKL, per germline. Trimming stripped 4 bases from V and 4 bases from J, with 20 bases between. The CDR3 sequence is 17 residues long.

The table lists this clonotype with many counts. The rearrangement links TRBV9 to TRBJ1-2, with 7 bases matching TRBD1. The CDR3 spans 18 residues. Germline CDR1 and CDR2: SGDLS and YYNGEE. J was trimmed by 2 bases and V by 0 bases; bases with no gene match: 13. CDR3 residues: CASSVALDRSKPNYGYTF. CDR3 sequence (DNA): TGTGCCAGCAGCGTAGCTCTGGACAGGAGTAAACCAAACTATGGCTACACCTTC. The entire variable domain, with the rest obtained from reference TRBV9 and TRBJ1-2, is as follows: DSGVTQTPKHLITATGQRVTLRCSPRSGDLSVYWYQQSLDQGLQFLIQYYNGEERAKGNILERFSAQQFPDLHSELNLSSLELGDSALYFCASSVALDRSKPNYGYTFGSGTRLTVV.

This clonotype was seen at least ten times. The chain uses TRBV19 and TRBJ2-5; D is perhaps TRBD1 (6 bases). This CDR3 has 13 amino acids. With 6 bases removed from V and 5 bases from J, the gap between germline ends came to 13 bases. The germline gives CDR1 LNHDA, CDR2 SQIVND (reference sequence). This CDR3 reads CASRIPGAETQYF. The CDR3 DNA follows: TGTGCCAGTAGGATTCCAGGGGCCGAGACCCAGTACTTC.

Comments on this clonotype: The junction differs from germline at one of its ends, possibly a read error. The rearrangement links TRBV11-3 to TRBJ2-7; TRBD1 is a possible D gene (6 bases). This CDR3 is built from 12 residues. The germline V gene encodes CDR1 SGHNT and CDR2 YENEEA. Written as DNA, the CDR3 is TGTGTCAGCAGTCGCACAGGGAACGAGCAGTACTTC. Protein sequence: CVSSRTGNEQYF.

The rearrangement links TRBV19 to TRBJ1-2, with TRBD1 matching 8 bases. V was clipped by 6 bases and J by 4 bases; unmatched bases: 7. CDR3 length: 14 residues. Germline V gene sequence: CDR1 LNHDA, CDR2 SQIVND (reference sequence). Here the CDR3 DNA reads TGTGCCAGTAGGCCCGGGACAGGAACCTATGGCTACACCTTC. Its protein is CASRPGTGTYGYTF.